These 26 T cell receptor beta chains share one sample of origin, sequenced in a study of T cell responses to AZD1222 COVID-19 vaccine (dated by TCRdb to the early 2020s). The sample's time point label, in plain terms: about 28 days (+/-7) after the second vaccine dose. The library relied on the immunoSEQ multiplex PCR assay. Entries here come from immuneACCESS through TCRdb and include only in-frame sequences with V and J called. Some clones fail to appear in such tables; in the studies checked, an unresolved V gene covers under half of the shortfall, and the cause of the remainder is unknown. This sample lists 150,000 to 200,000 clones; over 90% were detected once. The top ten clones comprise 1.5% to 2.5% of the sample. Sequencing used peripheral blood, obtained 28 days after the second AZD1222 dose. The receptors stem from an adult who received the AZD1222 COVID-19 vaccine.

V and J are TRBV9 and TRBJ2-3; the D is unclear. The CDR3 sequence is 14 residues long. V was clipped by 0 bases and J by 5 bases, with 10 bases between them. Germline CDR1 reads SGDLS; CDR2 reads YYNGEE. The CDR3 here is CASSVDLGGDTQYF. In DNA form, the CDR3 reads TGTGCCAGCAGCGTAGATCTAGGTGGAGATACGCAGTATTTT.

The chain has TRBV2 and TRBJ2-1; TRBD1 aligns across 7 bases. With 6 bases clipped from V and 7 bases from J, the junction kept 9 bases outside the gene matches. The length of the CDR3 is 14 residues. CDR1 and CDR2 from the germline V gene are SNHLY and FYNNEI. CDR3 protein: CASSSTGFWNEQFF. DNA of the CDR3: TGTGCCAGCAGCTCGACAGGGTTCTGGAATGAGCAGTTCTTC.

There are a few counts of this clone. The chain couples TRBV6-5 to TRBJ1-2; TRBD1 might be the D (6 bases). This CDR3 region has 15 residues. Per the germline V gene, CDR1 is MNHEY and CDR2 is SVGAGI. V was pared by 6 bases and J by 4 bases, with 18 bases between. Here the CDR3 DNA reads TGTGCCAGCAGCAGGACCGGGACATCCGTCTATGGCTACACCTTC. It yields the protein CASSRTGTSVYGYTF.

The chain employs TRBV20-1 and TRBJ2-1, with 10 bases fitting TRBD1. Trimming cost V 3 bases and J 1 base; bases outside gene matches: 3. The germline gives CDR1 DFQATT, CDR2 SNEGSKA (reference sequence). This CDR3 has 15 residues. CDR3 in DNA: TGCAGTGCTAGTCCGGGACAGGGGTCCTACAATGAGCAGTTCTTC. Translated: CSASPGQGSYNEQFF.

The chain carries TRBV19 and TRBJ1-5, with D tentatively TRBD1 (5 bases). This CDR3 has 13 residues. The germline V gene encodes CDR1 LNHDA and CDR2 SQIVND (reference sequence). V shed 5 bases and J shed 7 bases, with 12 bases lying between them. The CDR3 DNA follows: TGTGCCAGTAGTGGGGGAATTCGGCAGCCCCAGCATTTT. Protein: CASSGGIRQPQHF.

The rearrangement joins TRBV11-2 to TRBJ1-5; a weak D match, TRBD1 (6 bases). V lost 4 bases and J lost 4, with 8 bases in between. CDR1 and CDR2 (germline): SGHAT, FQNNGV. The CDR3 spans 13 residues. DNA for the CDR3: TGTGCCAGCAGCTCGGGACAAAATCAGCCCCAGCATTTT. Its protein product is CASSSGQNQPQHF. The full variable domain, in which reference TRBV11-2 and TRBJ1-5 provide the parts outside the CDR3, is EAGVAQSPRYKIIEKRQSVAFWCNPISGHATLYWYQQILGQGPKLLIQFQNNGVVDDSQLPKDRFSAERLKGVDSTLKIQPAKLEDSAVYLCASSSGQNQPQHFGDGTRLSIL.

The V gene is TRBV6-5, the J gene TRBJ1-4; D call uncertain. The CDR3 sequence is 14 residues long. Germline-derived CDR1 and CDR2 are MNHEY and SVGAGI. V was shortened by 5 bases and J by 0 bases, with 7 bases between the two germline ends. As DNA, the CDR3 is TGTGCCAGCAGTCGACATCCAACTAATGAAAAACTGTTTTTT. Its protein product is CASSRHPTNEKLFF.

The gene calls are TRBV4-3 and TRBJ2-7, with 8 bases fitting TRBD2. This CDR3 contains 16 residues. Germline V lookup: CDR1 LGHNA, CDR2 YSLEER. V dropped 1 base and J dropped 0; count of bases not matched to a gene: 5. CDR3 sequence (DNA): TGCGCCAGCAGCCAAGGATCTGGGACTAGCTCCTACGAGCAGTACTTC. The encoded protein is CASSQGSGTSSYEQYF.

The CDR3 here is CASSYSGGSGNTIYF. The CDR3 DNA reads as TGTGCCAGCAGTTACTCCGGGGGGTCTGGAAACACCATATATTTT. The chain joins TRBV6-5 to TRBJ1-3; weak D call: TRBD1 (5 bases). CDR1 and CDR2 (germline): MNHEY, SVGAGI. This CDR3 has 15 residues. V lost 0 bases to trimming and J lost 1 base, with 7 bases between them.

The chain links TRBV27 to TRBJ2-1; a possible D gene is TRBD1 (6 bases). The CDR3 has 14 amino acids. Looked up from germline, CDR1 is MNHEY and CDR2 is SMNVEV (reference sequence). With 3 bases removed from V and 6 bases from J, the gap between germline ends came to 12 bases. CDR3 nucleotides: TGTGCCAGCAGTTTTTTGGGACATCTCAATGAGCAGTTCTTC. This codes for CASSFLGHLNEQFF.

Details on this clone: Other nucleotide sequences in the sample specify the same CDR3. This chain connects TRBV18 to TRBJ2-2, with D unresolved. Germline lookup yields CDR1 KGHSH and CDR2 LQKENI. V shed 1 base and J shed 2 bases, with 5 bases lying between them. The CDR3 has 14 amino acids. The CDR3 protein is CASSPRQNTGELFF. CDR3 nucleotides: TGTGCCAGCTCACCACGTCAAAACACCGGGGAGCTGTTTTTT.

V gene TRBV4-2 combines with J gene TRBJ2-2; 9 positions match TRBD2. The junction had 8 bases not matched to a gene; V was cut back by 1 base and J by 5 bases. The CDR3 is 17 amino acids. In germline, CDR1 is LGHNA, CDR2 YNFKEQ. CDR3 nucleotide sequence: TGTGCCAGCAGCCAAGTTAGGCGGGGGGGCCTTACCGGGGAGCTGTTTTTT. The encoded protein is CASSQVRRGGLTGELFF.

The chain combines TRBV18 with TRBJ2-1; 12 nucleotides agree with TRBD2. This CDR3 is 17 amino acids long. From germline, CDR1 is KGHSH and CDR2 LQKENI. Unmatched junction bases numbered 3, after V lost 0 bases and J lost 3 bases. The CDR3 loop is CASSPPLAGGHYNEQFF. CDR3 bases: TGTGCCAGCTCACCACCTCTAGCGGGAGGGCACTACAATGAGCAGTTCTTC.

This clone was recorded only once. The chain recombines TRBV27 with TRBJ1-5, with D unclear. V was trimmed by 3 bases and J by 0 bases, leaving 6 bases between them. CDR1 is MNHEY, CDR2 SMNVEV, per germline (reference sequence). This CDR3 spans 14 amino acids. The DNA for the CDR3 is TGTGCCAGCAGTTTGATGTATAGCAATCAGCCCCAGCATTTT. Amino acid sequence: CASSLMYSNQPQHF.

The V call is TRBV5-1, the J call TRBJ2-3; D perhaps matches TRBD1 (6 bases). The CDR3 runs to 16 residues. V was pared by 4 bases and J by 2 bases, with 17 bases between. The germline V gene encodes CDR1 SGHRS and CDR2 YFSETQ. CDR3 in DNA: TGCGCCAGCAGCCTGGGGGTACAGGGTACCACAGATACGCAGTATTTT. Its translation is CASSLGVQGTTDTQYF.

The chain links TRBV5-8 to TRBJ2-3; 7 bases map to TRBD2. Trimming removed 4 bases from V and 5 bases from J; junction bases left unmatched: 10. This CDR3 comprises 15 residues. Germline CDR1 SGHTS, CDR2 YDEGEE. The DNA for the CDR3 is TGTGCCAGCAGCGCGGGACTATCCCTCTTAGATACGCAGTATTTT. Translating it yields CASSAGLSLLDTQYF.

The chain recombines TRBV3-1 (or the pseudogene TRBV3-2) with TRBJ2-5, with 7 bases that match TRBD2. The CDR3 sequence is 16 residues long. Per the germline V gene, CDR1 is LGHDT and CDR2 is YNNKEL (reference sequence). J lost 5 bases, V lost 4 bases, and 13 bases had no gene match. The CDR3 region is CASSPLKSGVGETQYF. The DNA for the CDR3 is TGTGCCAGCAGCCCCCTCAAGAGCGGGGTAGGGGAGACCCAGTACTTC.

This rearrangement joins TRBV3-1 (or the pseudogene TRBV3-2) to TRBJ2-7; D is undetermined. The CDR3 is 11 residues long. Germline loops: CDR1 LGHDT, CDR2 YNNKEL (reference sequence). The V end lost 4 bases, the J end lost 1 base, and 2 bases lay between the germline ends. The CDR3 DNA reads TGTGCCAGCAGCCTGTCCTACGAGCAGTACTTC. Translating gives CASSLSYEQYF.

The chain combines TRBV19 with TRBJ2-1, with D perhaps matching TRBD2 (5 bases). V was shortened by 6 bases and J by 5 bases, with 11 bases between the two germline ends. The CDR3 covers 13 residues. Per germline, CDR1 LNHDA and CDR2 SQIVND (reference sequence). The CDR3 spells CASRRTYNNEQFF. The DNA of the CDR3 is TGTGCCAGTAGAAGGACTTACAACAATGAGCAGTTCTTC.

As to this clone: One end of the junction varies from germline; a read error may be responsible. The chain employs TRBV10-3 and TRBJ1-3, with D perhaps matching TRBD1 (6 bases). Germline V gene data show CDR1 as ENHRY and CDR2 as SYGVKD. The CDR3 loop spans 14 amino acids. The CDR3 nucleotides are TGTGCCATCAGAGAACAGGGAATTGGAGACACCATATATTTT. The encoded protein is CAIREQGIGDTIYF.

The chain links TRBV7-9 to TRBJ1-6; D is perhaps TRBD1 (5 bases). The V end lost 7 bases, the J end lost 14 bases, and 21 bases lay between the germline ends. CDR1 and CDR2 (germline): SEHNR, FQNEAQ (reference sequence). There are 14 residues in the CDR3. The CDR3, as DNA: TGTGCCAGCAACAACGCGGGGCTGTCTCAGGCCCTCCACTTT. This encodes CASNNAGLSQALHF.

The count of this clone is one. The chain recombines TRBV5-4 with TRBJ2-7; D unclear. Germline loops: CDR1 SGHNT, CDR2 YYREEE (reference sequence). This CDR3 has 15 amino acids. Trimming shortened V by 2 bases and J by 0 bases, and 12 bases separated the two germline ends. The CDR3 reads CASSFDSGRSYEQYF. The CDR3, as DNA: TGTGCCAGCAGCTTCGATTCTGGGCGCTCCTACGAGCAGTACTTC.

The chain is built from TRBV10-3 and TRBJ2-1; TRBD1 matches 8 bases. Trimming cost V 8 bases and J 3 bases; bases outside gene matches: 6. This CDR3 has 14 amino acids. CDR1 and CDR2 from the germline V gene are ENHRY and SYGVKD. The CDR3 here is CAIADRADYNEQFF. As DNA, the CDR3 is TGTGCCATCGCGGACAGGGCCGACTACAATGAGCAGTTCTTC.

The CDR3 loop is CASSLSAQTEKLFF. The CDR3 nucleotides are TGTGCCAGCAGCTTATCCGCACAGACTGAAAAACTGTTTTTT. The rearrangement links TRBV7-9 to TRBJ1-4; D remains unclear. This CDR3 is 14 amino acids long. Trimming cost V 2 bases and J 7 bases, with 11 bases left between them. Germline lookup yields CDR1 SEHNR and CDR2 FQNEAQ (reference sequence).

This sequence joins TRBV5-1 and TRBJ2-1; 7 bases match TRBD2. The J segment lost 3 bases and the V segment lost 5 bases, leaving 11 bases of the junction unmatched. In germline, CDR1 is SGHRS, CDR2 YFSETQ. The CDR3 extends over 16 amino acids. The CDR3: CASSYIWEGSYNEQFF. CDR3 sequence (DNA): TGCGCCAGCAGTTATATTTGGGAGGGCAGCTACAATGAGCAGTTCTTC.

As regards this clone: This same CDR3 is encoded by further DNA sequences in the sample. The rearrangement joins TRBV19 to TRBJ1-1; no clear D gene. Deletions cut 1 base from V and 1 base from J, with 10 bases between. The germline V gene encodes CDR1 LNHDA and CDR2 SQIVND (reference sequence). The CDR3 covers 15 residues. The CDR3 DNA reads TGTGCCAGTAGTATAGGGGCCGGTGCGAACACTGAAGCTTTCTTT. It yields the protein CASSIGAGANTEAFF.